This is a list of T cell receptor beta chains from one sample in a study of post-analysis software for immune sequencing data. TCRdb redid the calling of the PCR reads with MiXCR, one entry per CDR3 protein. The repertoire has about 820,000 distinct CDR3 sequences, approximately 53% of them found once; the top ten carry about 4.5%. The sample was blood. The receptors were sampled from a girl aged 10 to 17 with multiple sclerosis. The CDR3 runs from the conserved cysteine through the conserved F or W. Fields, in order: CDR3 DNA, CDR3 protein, V gene, J gene, clone size, D gene. A D gene is named only where the DNA matches it firmly. Size is stated for part of the rows, as once, few or many counts, or as a class when the clone is expanded.

TGTGCCAGCAGCGACCGGACAGCCCGCTCTGGGGCCAACGTCCTGACTTTC	CASSDRTARSGANVLTF	TRBV3-1	TRBJ2-6	NA	NA
TGCAGTGCTAAGTTGGCCGGACTAGGGTTTCATGGTGAGCAGTACTTC	CSAKLAGLGFHGEQYF	TRBV20-1	TRBJ2-5	NA	TRBD2
TGTGCCACCAGCACTGGGAGCTCCTACGAGCAGTACTTC	CATSTGSSYEQYF	TRBV15	TRBJ2-7	NA	NA
TGTGCCAGCAGCTTAGACCCGTTTCTCTACGAGCAGTACTTC	CASSLDPFLYEQYF	TRBV7-2	TRBJ2-7	NA	NA
TGCAGCTCTGAGAAGGGCGGTGAGACCCAGTACTTC	CSSEKGGETQYF	TRBV29-1	TRBJ2-5	few	NA
TGTGCCACCAAAGACAGGGTGGGCAATGAGCAGTTCTTC	CATKDRVGNEQFF	TRBV2	TRBJ2-1	few	TRBD1
TGTGCCAGCAGCTTGTTCGCGAAGAGAGGCCACCCAGAAGGCACAGATACGCAGTATTTT	CASSLFAKRGHPEGTDTQYF	TRBV5-5	TRBJ2-3	NA	NA
TGTGCCAGCAGTTTAGGCAGGGTTCAGCCCCAGCATTTT	CASSLGRVQPQHF	TRBV12-3/TRBV12-4	TRBJ1-5	NA	NA
TGTGCCACCAGCAATCAACCTCAAGAGACCCAGTACTTC	CATSNQPQETQYF	TRBV15	TRBJ2-5	NA	NA
TGTGCCAGCAGCTTAGCGGGGATATATGGCAATCAGCCCCAGCATTTT	CASSLAGIYGNQPQHF	TRBV7-2	TRBJ1-5	NA	NA
TGCAGTGCTTGTGACAGGGTGGGCTACAATGAGCAGTTCTTC	CSACDRVGYNEQFF	TRBV20-1	TRBJ2-1	once	TRBD1
TGCGCCAGCAGCCAAGAGCCACAGACCTACGAGCAGTACTTC	CASSQEPQTYEQYF	TRBV4-1	TRBJ2-7	few	NA
TGTGCCAGCAGTTTTGGTAGCAGAGATACGCAGTATTTT	CASSFGSRDTQYF	TRBV12-3/TRBV12-4	TRBJ2-3	once	NA
TGTGCCAGCAGTGAATACAGGGCAGGGGGCTATGAGCAGTTCTTC	CASSEYRAGGYEQFF	TRBV25-1	TRBJ2-1	NA	TRBD1
TGCGCCAGCAGCCAAGATTCCGGACAAGTCATCTACGAGCAGTACTTC	CASSQDSGQVIYEQYF	TRBV4-1	TRBJ2-7	NA	NA
TGTGCCAGCACTCCGGGACAGAGAAATTCACCCCTCCACTTT	CASTPGQRNSPLHF	TRBV12-3/TRBV12-4	TRBJ1-6	NA	TRBD1
TGTGCCACCAGCAGCAGAAGCGGATCCCGCACAGATACGCAGTATTTT	CATSSRSGSRTDTQYF	TRBV15	TRBJ2-3	few	NA
TGTGCCAGCAAACAGGGGGTCAATCAGCCCCAGCATTTT	CASKQGVNQPQHF	TRBV2	TRBJ1-5	once	TRBD1
TGTGCCAGCAGCACGACAGACATCTACGAGCAGTACTTC	CASSTTDIYEQYF	TRBV7-9	TRBJ2-7	once	NA
TGCAGTGCTGGGGGCAGGGGGCCCTACAATGAGCAGTTCTTC	CSAGGRGPYNEQFF	TRBV20-1	TRBJ2-1	NA	TRBD1
TGTGCCAGCAGCACCGGGACAGGGTCGGACTATGGCTACACCTTC	CASSTGTGSDYGYTF	TRBV5-5	TRBJ1-2	few	TRBD1
TGTGCCAGCAGCCAAGAAGGGTACATGGATGAAAAACTGTTTTTT	CASSQEGYMDEKLFF	TRBV4-2	TRBJ1-4	NA	NA
TGCGCCAGCACTCTTACTAGCGGGAGAACAGATACGCAGTATTTT	CASTLTSGRTDTQYF	TRBV5-1	TRBJ2-3	NA	TRBD2
TGTGCCAGCAGTTCAGCTCGGCGGGAGGGGGAGCAGTACTTC	CASSSARREGEQYF	TRBV12-3/TRBV12-4	TRBJ2-7	NA	TRBD2
TGTGCCAGCAGCCCCGACTCTGGGGCCAACGTCCTGACTTTC	CASSPDSGANVLTF	TRBV9	TRBJ2-6	many	NA
TGTGCCAGCAGACCCCTTGGGGCTCTCTACGAGCAGTACTTC	CASRPLGALYEQYF	TRBV6-5	TRBJ2-7	NA	NA
TGTGCCAGCAGTGTGCTAGCGGGGGGCCCAGTCCCCTACGAGCAGTACTTC	CASSVLAGGPVPYEQYF	TRBV6-1	TRBJ2-7	NA	TRBD2
TGCAGCGTTGAAGATCGGGCTGGGAGCTCCTACGAGCAGTACTTC	CSVEDRAGSSYEQYF	TRBV29-1	TRBJ2-7	few	NA
TGTGCCAGCAGTTACTCTATCAAACGCAGGGAAGCTTTCTTT	CASSYSIKRREAFF	TRBV6-5	TRBJ1-1	NA	NA
TGTGCCAGCAGTGCCCCCTCGATTGACGACAACGCCCGCTACGAGCAGTACTTC	CASSAPSIDDNARYEQYF	TRBV2	TRBJ2-7	NA	NA
TGTGCCAGCAGCCCCCCAGGCAAGACCTACGAGCAGTACTTC	CASSPPGKTYEQYF	TRBV7-2	TRBJ2-7	NA	NA
TGTGCTAGTGGTTTGGCGACAGGGGGTGATGAGACCCAGTACTTC	CASGLATGGDETQYF	TRBV12-5	TRBJ2-5	once	TRBD1
TGCAGCGTCTTACTTGGGGACAATGAGCAGTTCTTC	CSVLLGDNEQFF	TRBV29-1	TRBJ2-1	NA	NA
TGCAGCGTTGGACCGGGACAGGGGGGAGATGGCTACACCTTC	CSVGPGQGGDGYTF	TRBV29-1	TRBJ1-2	NA	TRBD1
TGCGCCAGCAGCTTGGCTACGGAAAGCACAGATACGCAGTATTTT	CASSLATESTDTQYF	TRBV5-1	TRBJ2-3	NA	NA
TGTGCCACCAGCAGATCGCAGACTAGGACCAATCAAAACTACGAGCAGTACTTC	CATSRSQTRTNQNYEQYF	TRBV15	TRBJ2-7	NA	NA
TGCAGTGCCTTCGGGACGCCCTCCTACGAGCAGTACTTC	CSAFGTPSYEQYF	TRBV20-1	TRBJ2-7	NA	NA
TGTGCCAGTTCGACTGGGAGCTCCTACAATGAGCAGTTCTTC	CASSTGSSYNEQFF	TRBV2	TRBJ2-1	many	NA
TGTGCCAGCAGCTTGGCTCGCGCGACAACTAATGAAAAACTGTTTTTT	CASSLARATTNEKLFF	TRBV5-6	TRBJ1-4	NA	NA
TGTGCCACCAGCCCGTTTGGGGAAGATGAGCAGTTCTTC	CATSPFGEDEQFF	TRBV15	TRBJ2-1	NA	NA
TGTGCCAGCAGCAACGAGAAGGGTACGCAGTATTTT	CASSNEKGTQYF	TRBV7-2	TRBJ2-3	NA	NA
TGCAGTGCTAAACCGGGACAGGGACGAAACACCATATATTTT	CSAKPGQGRNTIYF	TRBV20-1	TRBJ1-3	NA	TRBD1
TGTGCCAGCAGTTCACTACCGGGACAGGGGGCTAACGAGCAGTACTTC	CASSSLPGQGANEQYF	TRBV27	TRBJ2-7	NA	TRBD1
TGTAGTGCGCACCCGGGACTAGCGGGGATGAATGAGCAGTTCTTC	CSAHPGLAGMNEQFF	TRBV20-1	TRBJ2-1	NA	TRBD2
TGTGCCAGCAGCCGGGCGGGAAATTCCTACGAGCAGTACTTC	CASSRAGNSYEQYF	TRBV3-1	TRBJ2-7	NA	NA
TGCGCCAGCAGCCGGGAAGGCTCTAGCACAGATACGCAGTATTTT	CASSREGSSTDTQYF	TRBV5-1	TRBJ2-3	NA	NA
TGCAGCGTTCGGGACAGGGAGAATGAAAAACTGTTTTTT	CSVRDRENEKLFF	TRBV29-1	TRBJ1-4	few	TRBD1
TGTGCCAGCAGCTTAGTGACAGGGGGTTTATACGAGCAGTACTTC	CASSLVTGGLYEQYF	TRBV7-2	TRBJ2-7	NA	TRBD1
TGTGTCAGCAGCTTAGCGTTAAGACCAGAGACCCAGTACTTC	CVSSLALRPETQYF	TRBV7-9	TRBJ2-5	NA	NA
TGTGCCAGCAGCGATGACAGGAGTTTCGGTGGCTACACCTTC	CASSDDRSFGGYTF	TRBV12-3/TRBV12-4	TRBJ1-2	NA	NA
TGTGCCACGGGGACAGGGCCGGGGACTGAAGCTTTCTTT	CATGTGPGTEAFF	TRBV12-3/TRBV12-4	TRBJ1-1	NA	TRBD1
TGCGCCAGCAGCTACCGACAGGGGGGGGACAATGAGCAGTTCTTC	CASSYRQGGDNEQFF	TRBV5-1	TRBJ2-1	NA	TRBD1
TGCGCCAGCAGTCCCTACCCGGGACAGGAGTACGAGCAGTACTTC	CASSPYPGQEYEQYF	TRBV5-1	TRBJ2-7	NA	TRBD1
TGTGCCAGCAGCGAAAGACAGTCATTTCAGGAGACCCAGTACTTC	CASSERQSFQETQYF	TRBV9	TRBJ2-5	NA	NA
TGCAGTGCGAGCGTACCCGGGACTAGCGGGACCCATACGCAGTATTTT	CSASVPGTSGTHTQYF	TRBV20-1	TRBJ2-3	once	TRBD2
TGCAGCGTTGCTCCTAGCGGGTTCTACAATGAGCAGTTCTTC	CSVAPSGFYNEQFF	TRBV29-1	TRBJ2-1	once	TRBD2
TGTGCCAGCAGTGAAGATAGGGGACTAGCAACGCAGTATTTT	CASSEDRGLATQYF	TRBV6-4	TRBJ2-3	NA	TRBD2